Sequencing of this T cell receptor (beta chain) was carried out in a study of graft-versus-host responses after intestinal transplantation. Study information: As for transplant type, recipients had multivisceral, liver-intestinal, or isolated intestinal grafts. Every recipient had anti-thymocyte globulin induction and around three years of tacrolimus plus steroids. Study results and limitations: Peak circulating GvH clone levels were associated with early post-transplant HvG declines. GvH clones were found in recipient marrow; some appeared first in ileum or blood.

Concerning this clone: Antigen unknown.

The repertoire was sequenced with immunoSEQ multiplex PCR; TCRdb's copy has only in-frame clones and lacks some. The table records about 47,000 clones, about 95% of them present only once. The germline CDR1 and CDR2 sequences are SGDLS and YYNGEE. The CDR3 runs 16 residues. V dropped 1 base and J dropped 3 bases, with 15 bases sitting between them. V usage is TRBV9 and J usage is TRBJ2-3, with D perhaps matching TRBD1 (6 bases). Sample: PBMCs, taken approximately 340 days after intestinal transplant. This clonotype was obtained from a human patient who received an intestinal transplant, so some T cells may come from the graft donor. The chain's CDR3 is CASSVRLGALTDTQYF. The CDR3 coding sequence is TGTGCCAGCAGCGTAAGGTTGGGGGCGCTTACAGATACGCAGTATTTT.